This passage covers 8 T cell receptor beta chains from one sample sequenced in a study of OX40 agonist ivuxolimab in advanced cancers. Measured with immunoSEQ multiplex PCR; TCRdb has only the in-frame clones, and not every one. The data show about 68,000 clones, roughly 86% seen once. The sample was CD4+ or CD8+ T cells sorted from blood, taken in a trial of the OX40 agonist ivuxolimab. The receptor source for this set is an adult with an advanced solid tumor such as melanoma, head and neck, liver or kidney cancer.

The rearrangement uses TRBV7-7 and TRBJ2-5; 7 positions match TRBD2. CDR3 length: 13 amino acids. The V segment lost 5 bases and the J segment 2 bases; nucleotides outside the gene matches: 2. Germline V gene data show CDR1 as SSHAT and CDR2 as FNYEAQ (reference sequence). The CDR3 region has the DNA TGTGCCAGCAGCCCGGGACTACAAGAGACCCAGTACTTC. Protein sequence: CASSPGLQETQYF.

The DNA for the CDR3 is TGTGCCAGCAGCCTTACGCTGAAAGAGACCCAGTACTTC. This codes for CASSLTLKETQYF. The gene calls are TRBV11-2 and TRBJ2-5; D gene uncertain. CDR3 length: 13 amino acids. Trimming shortened V by 5 bases and J by 3 bases, and 10 bases separated the two germline ends. Germline V gene sequence: CDR1 SGHAT, CDR2 FQNNGV.

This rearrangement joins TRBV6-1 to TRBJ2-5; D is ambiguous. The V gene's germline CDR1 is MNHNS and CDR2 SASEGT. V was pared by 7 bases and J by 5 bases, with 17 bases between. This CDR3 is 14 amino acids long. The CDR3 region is CASIPGGSGETQYF. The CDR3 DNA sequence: TGTGCCAGCATACCGGGTGGGTCCGGTGAGACCCAGTACTTC.

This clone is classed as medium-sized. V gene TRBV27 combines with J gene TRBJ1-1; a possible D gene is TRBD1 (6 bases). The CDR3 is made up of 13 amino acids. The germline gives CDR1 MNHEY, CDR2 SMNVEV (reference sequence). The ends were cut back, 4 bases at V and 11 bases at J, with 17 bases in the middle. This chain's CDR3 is CASSSSSGARAFF. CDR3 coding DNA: TGTGCCAGCAGTTCCTCATCGGGGGCGCGGGCTTTCTTT.

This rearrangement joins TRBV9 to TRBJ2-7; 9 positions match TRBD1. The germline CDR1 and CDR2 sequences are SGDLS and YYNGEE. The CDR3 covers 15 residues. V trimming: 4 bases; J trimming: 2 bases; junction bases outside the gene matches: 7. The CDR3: CASSPGQGSTYEQYF. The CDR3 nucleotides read TGTGCCAGCAGCCCCGGACAGGGGAGTACCTACGAGCAGTACTTC.

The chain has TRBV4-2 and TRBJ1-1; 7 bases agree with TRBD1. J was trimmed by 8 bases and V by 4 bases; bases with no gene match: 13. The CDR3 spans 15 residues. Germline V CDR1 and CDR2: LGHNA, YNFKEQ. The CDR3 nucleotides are TGTGCCAGCAGCCCCACCTTGACAGGGCGACGGGAAGCTTTCTTT. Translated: CASSPTLTGRREAFF.

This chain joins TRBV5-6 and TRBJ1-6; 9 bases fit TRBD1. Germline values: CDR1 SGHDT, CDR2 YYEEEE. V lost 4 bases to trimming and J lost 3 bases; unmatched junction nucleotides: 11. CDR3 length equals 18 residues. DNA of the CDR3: TGTGCCAGCAGCACATCCCTCCGGGACAGGGTCTATAATTCACCCCTCCACTTT. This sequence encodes CASSTSLRDRVYNSPLHF.

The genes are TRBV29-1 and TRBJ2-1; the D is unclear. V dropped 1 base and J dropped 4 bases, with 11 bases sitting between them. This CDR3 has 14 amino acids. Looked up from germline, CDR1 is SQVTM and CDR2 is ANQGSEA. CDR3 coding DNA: TGCAGCGTTGAAGTTTACCCAAGTTACAATGAGCAGTTCTTC. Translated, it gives CSVEVYPSYNEQFF.